This TCR beta chain was sequenced in a study of T-cell memory formation after mild COVID-19. Whole-study results and caveats: Nothing confirmed that second-wave clones peaking on day 37 were specific for SARS-CoV-2.

TCRdb used MiXCR to reprocess the 5' RACE reads, holding one entry per CDR3 protein. The sample lists about 540,000 distinct CDR3 sequences, roughly 20% occurring once. Note on this clonotype: What it binds is not known.

V shed 7 bases and J shed 7 bases, with 16 bases lying between them. Per germline, CDR1 SEHNR and CDR2 FQNEAQ (reference sequence). This CDR3 contains 14 residues. Sequences were obtained from PBMCs or a T cell subset sorted from them (not recorded which). The source of this sequence is an adult woman who had mild COVID-19 (a few samples of this study predate the infection). Cell type and time point are not known. V gene TRBV7-9 combines with J gene TRBJ1-4; no clear D. Written as DNA, the CDR3 is TGTGCCAGCAATCGATTCGGAGGAAGTGAAAAACTGTTTTTT. Its translation is CASNRFGGSEKLFF.